The clone carrying this TCR beta chain was recorded once. The data originate from a study of control samples from healthy donors and cancer patients. Generated by immunoSEQ multiplex PCR, the TCRdb table keeps only in-frame clones and is missing some. Altogether over 55,000 clones are present, around 93% being singletons, with the ten largest covering about 0.93%. Germline CDR1 LGHDT, CDR2 YNNKEL (reference sequence). Between the trimmed V and J ends, which lost 0 bases and 0 bases, there was a span of 11 bases. This CDR3 comprises 16 residues. This TCR derives from a man aged 25 to 40 with colorectal cancer. The V call is TRBV3-1 (or the pseudogene TRBV3-2), the J call TRBJ1-1, with D unclear. Source material: PBMCs. CDR3 in DNA: TGTGCCAGCAGCCAAGAGGCAGGTTCTATGAACACTGAAGCTTTCTTT. Protein sequence: CASSQEAGSMNTEAFF.